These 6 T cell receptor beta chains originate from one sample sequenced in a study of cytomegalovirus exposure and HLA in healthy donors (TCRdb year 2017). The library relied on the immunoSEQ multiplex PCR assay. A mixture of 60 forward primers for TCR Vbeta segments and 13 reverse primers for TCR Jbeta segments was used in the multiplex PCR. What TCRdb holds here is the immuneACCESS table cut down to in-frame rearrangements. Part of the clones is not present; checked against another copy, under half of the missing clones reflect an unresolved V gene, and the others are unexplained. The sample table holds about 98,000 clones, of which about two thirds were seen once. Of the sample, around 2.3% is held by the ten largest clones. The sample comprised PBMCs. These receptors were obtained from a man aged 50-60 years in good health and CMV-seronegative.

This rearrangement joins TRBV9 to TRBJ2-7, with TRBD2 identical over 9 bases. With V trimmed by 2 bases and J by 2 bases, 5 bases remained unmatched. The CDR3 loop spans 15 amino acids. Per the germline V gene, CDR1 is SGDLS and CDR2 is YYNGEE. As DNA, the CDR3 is TGTGCCAGCAGCGTCTCGACTAGCGGCACCTACGAGCAGTACTTC. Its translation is CASSVSTSGTYEQYF.

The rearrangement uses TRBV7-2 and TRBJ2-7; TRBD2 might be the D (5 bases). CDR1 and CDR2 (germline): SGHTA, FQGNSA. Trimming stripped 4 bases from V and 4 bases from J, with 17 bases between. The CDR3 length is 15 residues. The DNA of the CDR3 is TGTGCCAGCAGCTCCCCCGGGGTCTTAACTTACGAGCAGTACTTC. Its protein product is CASSSPGVLTYEQYF.

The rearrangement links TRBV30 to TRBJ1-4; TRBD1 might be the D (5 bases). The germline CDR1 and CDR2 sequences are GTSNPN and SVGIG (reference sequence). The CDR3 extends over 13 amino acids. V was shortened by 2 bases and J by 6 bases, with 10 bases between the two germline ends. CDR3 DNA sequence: TGTGCCTGGAGTCCTGGGGACTATGAAAAACTGTTTTTT. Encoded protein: CAWSPGDYEKLFF.

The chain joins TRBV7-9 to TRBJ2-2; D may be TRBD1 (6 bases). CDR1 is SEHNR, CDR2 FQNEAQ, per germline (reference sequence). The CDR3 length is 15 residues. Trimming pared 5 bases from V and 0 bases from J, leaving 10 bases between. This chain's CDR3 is CASSIRDTNTGELFF. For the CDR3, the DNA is TGTGCCAGCAGCATCCGGGACACGAACACCGGGGAGCTGTTTTTT. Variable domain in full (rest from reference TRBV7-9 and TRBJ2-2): DTGVSQNPRHKITKRGQNVTFRCDPISEHNRLYWYRQTLGQGPEFLTYFQNEAQLEKSRLLSDRFSAERPKGSFSTLEIQRTEQGDSAMYLCASSIRDTNTGELFFGEGSRLTVL.

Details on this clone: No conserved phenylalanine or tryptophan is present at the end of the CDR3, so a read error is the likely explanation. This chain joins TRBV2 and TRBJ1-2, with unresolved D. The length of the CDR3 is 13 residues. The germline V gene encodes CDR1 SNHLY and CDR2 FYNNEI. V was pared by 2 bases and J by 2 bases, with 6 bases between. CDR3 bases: TGTGCCAGCAGTGAATTCGAAAACTATGGCTACACCGTC. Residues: CASSEFENYGYTV.

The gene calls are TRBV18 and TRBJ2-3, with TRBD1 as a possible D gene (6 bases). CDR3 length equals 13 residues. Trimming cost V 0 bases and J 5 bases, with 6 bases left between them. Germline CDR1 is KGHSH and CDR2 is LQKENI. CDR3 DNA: TGTGCCAGCTCACCACCGGGACAAGATACGCAGTATTTT. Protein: CASSPPGQDTQYF.